This TCR beta chain derives from a study of blood T cell repertoires in COVID-19. Whole-study context: The United States, Italy and Spain were the sources of the acute and convalescent COVID-19 samples. The analysed material was cDNA or gDNA that came from T cells, B-cell-depleted T cells, or PBMCs.

Germline lookup yields CDR1 SNHLY and CDR2 FYNNEI. CDR3 length: 14 amino acids. V dropped 0 bases and J dropped 7 bases, with 13 bases sitting between them. As handled by the study authors: Estimated nucleated cell counts came from reference gene primer amplification. Here immunoSEQ multiplex PCR was the method, and the copy in TCRdb shows in-frame clones only, minus some. V, J and clone size are those of that table, while D and trimming were read from the DNA. Altogether a few hundred thousand clones are present, approximately 88% being singletons, with the ten largest covering approximately 0.94%. This clone was counted only a few times.

The receptor's source is a woman between 40 and 50 years old who had recovered from COVID-19. Material: peripheral blood. The V call is TRBV2, the J call TRBJ2-7; D is perhaps TRBD1 (6 bases). This CDR3 is CASSEAGTTGEQYF. CDR3 DNA sequence: TGTGCCAGCAGTGAAGCGGGGACAACGGGGGAGCAGTACTTC. Filled out from reference TRBV2 and TRBJ2-7, the complete variable domain reads EPEVTQTPSHQVTQMGQEVILRCVPISNHLYFYWYRQILGQKVEFLVSFYNNEISEKSEIFDDQFSVERPDGSNFTLKIRSTKLEDSAMYFCASSEAGTTGEQYFGPGTRLTVT.